This T cell receptor beta chain stems from a study of T cell repertoires in cytomegalovirus infection (dated by TCRdb to the late 2010s). With respect to the entire study: The peptide stimulations were aimed at well-studied HLA-B-restricted epitopes as well as recently identified HLA-C-restricted CMV epitopes, whose presentation resists viral immunomodulation. Because public TCR beta signatures pointed to carriage of CMV infection together with the matching HLA type, the HLA type of each donor mattered for the analysis.

As concerns this clonotype: Its antigen is not yet known. One end of the junction does not line up with germline, which may come from a read error.

Read against the paper, the sample's treatment or condition label means: in vitro stimulation with specific CMV peptide epitopes to enrich CMV-specific T cells. The CDR3 contains 12 residues, cysteine and phenylalanine counted. CDR3 DNA is the only sequence kept; it has 36 bases, read in frame from the first base. Sequences MNHEY (CDR1) and SVGEGT (CDR2) are obtained from the germline V gene. The run used an Illumina HiSeq 1500. TCRdb reworked the public reads: Q25 trimming with fastp, MiXCR clone assembly, productive beta chains retained. Entries are consolidated by CDR3 protein sequence, retaining the most common genes and DNA. Within this sample are hundreds of thousands of distinct CDR3 sequences, with approximately 42% of them counted one time only. 43% of the sample goes to the ten largest clones. The study at large found these results: In both this cohort and an independent cohort of 352 donors, the cumulative frequency of public TCR beta family members distinguished carriers of CMV infection plus the relevant HLA type. The ex vivo response was dominated by HLA-C-restricted CMV-specific TCR beta clonotypes, and the single most frequent clonotype in two of eight donors was supplied by these HLA-C-restricted clonotypes.

The receptor was isolated from a human donor in good health (CMV status not recorded). Some clones in this sample may be carry-over from other donors' samples. Recombination connected TRBV6-2 or TRBV6-3 to TRBJ1-1; 5 matching bases give a weak D call of TRBD1. The material sequenced was cultured PBMCs, taken from culture after CMV antigen stimulation. DNA sequence: TGTGCCAGCAGTTCCAGGGTCACTGAAGCTTTTTTT. This gives the protein CASSSRVTEAFF.